The 30 T cell receptor beta chains presented below share a single source sample, sequenced in a study of technical replicates of blood from several donors. TCRdb's copy holds only in-frame clones and misses some; the assay was immunoSEQ multiplex PCR. The sample yields about 79,000 clones, 75% to 95% seen once. The sequencing sample was made of T cells isolated from PBMCs. The source is a human donor in good health. Some clones in this sample may be carry-over from other donors' samples.

The chain employs TRBV9 and TRBJ2-5, with 15 bases fitting TRBD2. This CDR3 has 20 amino acids. The V gene's germline CDR1 is SGDLS and CDR2 YYNGEE. The junction had 13 bases not matched to a gene; V was cut back by 2 bases and J by 2 bases. In nucleotides, the CDR3 is TGTGCCAGCAGCGTTCCCCTCGGACTAGCGGGAGGGCCGGGGCAAGAGACCCAGTACTTC. Its translation: CASSVPLGLAGGPGQETQYF. The entire variable domain, with the rest obtained from reference TRBV9 and TRBJ2-5, is as follows: DSGVTQTPKHLITATGQRVTLRCSPRSGDLSVYWYQQSLDQGLQFLIQYYNGEERAKGNILERFSAQQFPDLHSELNLSSLELGDSALYFCASSVPLGLAGGPGQETQYFGPGTRLLVL.

This chain uses TRBV28 with TRBJ2-7; 9 nucleotides match TRBD1. The CDR3 has 15 amino acids. The J segment lost 2 bases and the V segment lost 3 bases, leaving 5 bases of the junction unmatched. The germline gives CDR1 MDHEN, CDR2 SYDVKM. DNA of the CDR3: TGTGCCAGCAGTTTCCCGGGACAGGGTGCCTACGAGCAGTACTTC. Translation: CASSFPGQGAYEQYF.

The chain uses TRBV7-2 and TRBJ2-7; 7 nucleotides match TRBD1. This CDR3 has 14 amino acids. Germline values: CDR1 SGHTA, CDR2 FQGNSA. J was trimmed by 5 bases and V by 4 bases; bases with no gene match: 8. CDR3 DNA: TGTGCCAGCAGCTCCCAGGGGGTGAGCGACGAGCAGTACTTC. Translation gives CASSSQGVSDEQYF.

The chain combines TRBV30 with TRBJ1-2; D is undetermined. This CDR3 region has 13 residues. The germline V gene has CDR1 GTSNPN and CDR2 SVGIG (reference sequence). Trimming stripped 4 bases from V and 8 bases from J, with 17 bases between. The CDR3 sequence: CAWTGATLVGYTF. CDR3 DNA sequence: TGTGCCTGGACCGGAGCGACCCTAGTGGGCTACACCTTC.

The chain joins TRBV5-4 to TRBJ2-5; 10 bases agree with TRBD1. J was trimmed by 7 bases and V by 3 bases; bases with no gene match: 9. CDR3 length: 15 residues. Germline values: CDR1 SGHNT, CDR2 YYREEE (reference sequence). The CDR3 DNA is TGTGCCAGCAGCTCGACAGGGGGCAGGTATGGGACCCAGTACTTC. It encodes CASSSTGGRYGTQYF.

The chain has TRBV10-3 and TRBJ1-1, with TRBD1 as a possible D gene (6 bases). Germline assignment: CDR1 ENHRY and CDR2 SYGVKD. The germline V and J ends were trimmed by 6 bases and 4 bases, with 12 bases remaining between them. The CDR3 runs 13 residues. CDR3 DNA sequence: TGTGCCATCAGGTCAGGGGCGCGCACTGAAGCTTTCTTT. As protein: CAIRSGARTEAFF.

This chain links TRBV4-1 with TRBJ2-7, with 9 positions matching TRBD2. V was pared by 0 bases and J by 3 bases, with 15 bases of the junction left unmatched. The V gene's germline CDR1 is MGHRA and CDR2 YSYEKL. The length of the CDR3 is 19 residues. Written as DNA, the CDR3 is TGCGCCAGCAGCCAAGATGAAGTAGCGGGAGATCTTTCGGGCTACGAGCAGTACTTC. This sequence encodes CASSQDEVAGDLSGYEQYF.

The rearrangement uses TRBV28 and TRBJ1-4; 7 bases map to TRBD1. The CDR3 loop spans 14 amino acids. Trimming took 6 bases from V and 4 from J; bases not matched to a gene: 5. Germline CDR1 and CDR2: MDHEN and SYDVKM. In DNA form, the CDR3 reads TGTGCCAGCAGCTCTCAGGGGGTTAATGAAAAACTGTTTTTT. It translates to CASSSQGVNEKLFF.

The chain joins TRBV29-1 to TRBJ1-2; D unresolved. The V gene lost 3 bases and the J gene lost 4 bases, with 15 bases spanning the gap. Germline V gene lookup returns CDR1 SQVTM and CDR2 ANQGSEA. The CDR3 has 14 residues. This CDR3 is CSVEIPGWGYGYTF. CDR3 bases: TGCAGCGTTGAGATCCCGGGATGGGGCTATGGCTACACCTTC.

The rearrangement joins TRBV28 to TRBJ1-2; 7 bases are shared with TRBD1. J lost 6 bases, V lost 4 bases, and 11 bases had no gene match. Germline V gives CDR1 MDHEN, CDR2 SYDVKM. The CDR3 has 15 amino acids. The CDR3 sequence is CASSWGQGVKNGYTF. DNA for the CDR3: TGTGCCAGCAGTTGGGGGCAGGGGGTGAAAAATGGCTACACCTTC.

The rearrangement uses TRBV2 and TRBJ1-5; a weak D match, TRBD1 (5 bases). CDR1 is SNHLY, CDR2 FYNNEI, per germline. Trimming stripped 0 bases from V and 6 bases from J, with 9 bases between. The CDR3 spans 14 residues. The CDR3 nucleotides are TGTGCCAGCAGTGAAGCGGTAGGGGTTCAGCCCCAGCATTTT. The encoded protein is CASSEAVGVQPQHF.

This chain uses TRBV2 with TRBJ1-1, with D tentatively TRBD1 (6 bases). The CDR3 consists of 13 residues. Germline V gives CDR1 SNHLY, CDR2 FYNNEI. V lost 10 bases to trimming and J lost 0 bases, with 12 bases between them. This CDR3 is CAIIRGLNTEAFF. Here the CDR3 DNA reads TGTGCCATTATCAGGGGATTGAACACTGAAGCTTTCTTT.

The chain uses TRBV30 and TRBJ2-5, with D maybe TRBD2 (5 bases). With the DNA end fitting TRBJ2-7 better, the J assignment may be wrong. The CDR3 loop spans 14 amino acids. CDR1 GTSNPN and CDR2 SVGIG come from the germline V gene (reference sequence). The CDR3 here is CAWGLGLASYEQYF. The DNA for the CDR3 is TGTGCCTGGGGTCTTGGTCTAGCTTCCTACGAGCAGTACTTC.

The chain couples TRBV29-1 to TRBJ2-5; 9 nucleotides agree with TRBD1. Germline values: CDR1 SQVTM, CDR2 ANQGSEA. The length of the CDR3 is 13 residues. Germline trimming cut 3 bases from V and 5 bases from J; bases unmatched to any gene: 4. CDR3 amino acids: CSVDGDREETQYF. DNA for the CDR3: TGCAGCGTTGACGGGGACAGGGAGGAGACCCAGTACTTC.

V gene TRBV10-3 combines with J gene TRBJ1-2; no reliable D call. Per the germline V gene, CDR1 is ENHRY and CDR2 is SYGVKD. Trimming took 7 bases from V and 3 from J, leaving 18 bases between them. This CDR3 has 15 amino acids. The CDR3 coding sequence is TGTGCCATCACCTCAGGACCCGTGGAGGACTATGGCTACACCTTC. It specifies CAITSGPVEDYGYTF.

This clone appeared a single time. The chain uses TRBV19 and TRBJ2-5; 7 positions match TRBD1. Unmatched junction bases numbered 8, after V lost 7 bases and J lost 3 bases. Germline V CDR1 and CDR2: LNHDA, SQIVND (reference sequence). The CDR3 is 14 amino acids. In DNA, the CDR3 is TGTGCCAGTACCAAACAGGGGTATGAAGAGACCCAGTACTTC. This sequence encodes CASTKQGYEETQYF.

The chain employs TRBV29-1 and TRBJ2-1, with 7 bases lining up with TRBD2. Germline V gene sequence: CDR1 SQVTM, CDR2 ANQGSEA. Trimming at V came to 5 bases and at J to 10 bases, leaving 14 bases not matched to a gene. The CDR3 loop spans 14 amino acids. The CDR3 is CSVQGWRERGEQFF. The DNA of the CDR3 is TGCAGCGTTCAGGGCTGGCGGGAGAGAGGGGAGCAGTTCTTC.

This chain links TRBV19 with TRBJ2-3; TRBD1 might be the D (5 bases). The germline CDR1 and CDR2 sequences are LNHDA and SQIVND (reference sequence). The CDR3 is made up of 15 amino acids. Trimming left V 6 bases short and J 4 bases short, with 17 bases between. The CDR3 bases are TGTGCCAGTAGACTCGGGCAGGGTCGGGCAGATACGCAGTATTTT. Its protein product is CASRLGQGRADTQYF.

The V gene is TRBV28, the J gene TRBJ2-3; D is possibly TRBD2 (5 bases). The germline V and J ends were trimmed by 3 bases and 5 bases, with 15 bases remaining between them. Germline-derived CDR1 and CDR2 are MDHEN and SYDVKM. The CDR3 is 15 residues long. The chain's CDR3 is CASSLASRAGDTQYF. The CDR3 DNA reads as TGTGCCAGCAGTTTGGCCAGCCGGGCGGGAGATACGCAGTATTTT.

V and J are TRBV29-1 and TRBJ2-2, with 10 bases fitting TRBD2. The trim removed 5 bases at V and 7 bases at J, leaving 4 bases unmatched. Germline CDR1 is SQVTM and CDR2 is ANQGSEA. CDR3 length equals 13 residues. The CDR3 DNA follows: TGCAGCGTTACTAGCGGGAAAGGCGGGGAGCTGTTTTTT. Its protein product is CSVTSGKGGELFF.

The chain employs TRBV21-1 and TRBJ2-1; the DNA was not compared with TRBD2, the D call given in the table. TRBV21-1 is classified as a pseudogene. This CDR3 region has 16 residues. CDR3 nucleotide sequence: TGTGCCAGCAGCAATGGTGCGGGATTACTATACAATGAGCAGTTCTTC. This encodes CASSNGAGLLYNEQFF.

V and J are TRBV9 and TRBJ2-4; 9 bases agree with TRBD1. CDR1 and CDR2 from the germline V gene are SGDLS and YYNGEE. This CDR3 contains 14 residues. V lost 7 bases, J lost 8 bases, and 10 bases stayed unmatched. CDR3 in DNA: TGTGCCAGCGGGGAGGGACAGGGCGTTCACATTCAGTACTTC. This codes for CASGEGQGVHIQYF.

This chain joins TRBV27 and TRBJ1-2; D remains unclear. The CDR3 consists of 13 residues. Trimming left V 8 bases short and J 1 base short, with 11 bases between. Germline V gene data show CDR1 as MNHEY and CDR2 as SMNVEV (reference sequence). The CDR3 loop is CASRTRLNYGYTF. DNA for the CDR3: TGTGCCAGCCGGACTCGACTTAACTATGGCTACACCTTC.

This clone is a singleton in its sample. This chain joins TRBV10-1 and TRBJ2-1; 14 nucleotides align to TRBD2. Germline-derived CDR1 and CDR2 are WNHNN and SYGVQD (reference sequence). This CDR3 comprises 15 residues. The V gene end was trimmed by 7 bases and the J gene end by 8 bases; junction bases not matched to a gene: 7. CDR3 region: CASTKRLAGGYEQFF. For the CDR3, the DNA is TGCGCCAGCACCAAAAGACTAGCGGGAGGGTATGAGCAGTTCTTC.

V is TRBV9 and J is TRBJ2-6; weak D call: TRBD2 (6 bases). Germline V gene data show CDR1 as SGDLS and CDR2 as YYNGEE. The CDR3 spans 16 residues. Deletions cut 0 bases from V and 1 base from J, with 8 bases between. The CDR3 loop is CASSVDAGSGANVLTF. The CDR3 DNA reads as TGTGCCAGCAGCGTAGACGCGGGATCTGGGGCCAACGTCCTGACTTTC.

The DNA for the CDR3 is TGTGCCAGCAGTTTCACAACAGCGGGACTAGTGTTGGATACGCAGTATTTT. As protein: CASSFTTAGLVLDTQYF. This sequence joins TRBV7-8 and TRBJ2-3; 8 bases align to TRBD2. Germline V gives CDR1 SGHVS, CDR2 FQNEAQ. The CDR3 has 17 residues. With 6 bases clipped from V and 6 bases from J, the junction kept 17 bases outside the gene matches.

In this sample, this clone turned up once. As DNA, the CDR3 is TGTGCCAGCAGCTTAGGGACCCAGGGCCAGCCCCAGCATTTT. Amino acid sequence: CASSLGTQGQPQHF. The chain combines TRBV7-2 with TRBJ1-5; maybe TRBD1 (5 bases). The CDR3 contains 14 residues. The germline gives CDR1 SGHTA, CDR2 FQGNSA. Trimming took 1 base from V and 7 from J, leaving 11 bases between them.

CDR3 DNA sequence: TGCGCCAGCAGCTTGCTTTACTCAGATACGCAGTATTTT. It translates to CASSLLYSDTQYF. The chain links TRBV5-1 to TRBJ2-3; no reliable D call. This CDR3 contains 13 residues. CDR1 SGHRS and CDR2 YFSETQ come from the germline V gene. V was pared by 1 base and J by 4 bases, with 7 bases between. The full variable domain, completed using reference TRBV5-1 and TRBJ2-3, is KAGVTQTPRYLIKTRGQQVTLSCSPISGHRSVSWYQQTPGQGLQFLFEYFSETQRNKGNFPGRFSGRQFSNSRSEMNVSTLELGDSALYLCASSLLYSDTQYFGPGTRLTVL.

As for this clone: The sample carries other DNA sequences with the same CDR3. This rearrangement joins TRBV19 to TRBJ2-7; 8 bases are shared with TRBD1. V trimming: 4 bases; J trimming: 2 bases; junction bases outside the gene matches: 4. The CDR3 extends over 14 amino acids. Looked up from germline, CDR1 is LNHDA and CDR2 is SQIVND (reference sequence). The CDR3: CASSNSGGAYEQYF. The DNA for the CDR3 is TGTGCCAGTAGTAACTCAGGGGGCGCCTACGAGCAGTACTTC.

The chain joins TRBV7-9 to TRBJ2-7; TRBD2 matches 7 bases. CDR3 length: 17 amino acids. The germline CDR1 and CDR2 sequences are SEHNR and FQNEAQ (reference sequence). Trimming took 4 bases from V and 1 from J; bases not matched to a gene: 13. The chain's CDR3 is CASSSTLAESPSYEQYF. The CDR3 DNA follows: TGTGCCAGCAGCTCAACCCTAGCGGAGAGTCCGTCCTACGAGCAGTACTTC.